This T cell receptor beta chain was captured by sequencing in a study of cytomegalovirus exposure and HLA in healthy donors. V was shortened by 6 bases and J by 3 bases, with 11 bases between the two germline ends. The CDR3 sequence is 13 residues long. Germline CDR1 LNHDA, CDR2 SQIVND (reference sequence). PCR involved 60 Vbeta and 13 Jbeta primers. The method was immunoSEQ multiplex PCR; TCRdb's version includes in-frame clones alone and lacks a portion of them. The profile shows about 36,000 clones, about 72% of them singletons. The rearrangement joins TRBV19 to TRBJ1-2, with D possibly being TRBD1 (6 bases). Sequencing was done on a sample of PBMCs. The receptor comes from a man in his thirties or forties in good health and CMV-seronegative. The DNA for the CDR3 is TGTGCCAGTAGGGAGGACAGATACTATGGCTACACCTTC. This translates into CASREDRYYGYTF.